This TCR beta chain originates from a study of blood T cells in healthy people across ages. Alongside a J-beta primer mix, a sample-barcoded 5' primer served in a second PCR lasting about 6 to 11 cycles. TCRdb used MiXCR to reprocess the 5' RACE reads, holding one entry per CDR3 protein. The sample consists of about 780,000 distinct CDR3 sequences, 35% to 60% of them appearing once. This CDR3 is 12 amino acids long. Germline assignment: CDR1 DFQATT and CDR2 SNEGSKA (reference sequence). The J gene is TRBJ2-1, the V gene TRBV20-1; 7 positions agree with TRBD2. Sequencing used blood. The clonotype was recovered from an elderly man in good health. The CDR3: CRVLMRGNEQFF. The CDR3 DNA is TGCAGGGTCCTCATGCGGGGGAATGAGCAGTTCTTC.